A selection of T cell receptor beta chains follows, all from one sample in a study of shared clonotypes between healthy human individuals. Assay used: immunoSEQ multiplex PCR; TCRdb lists only in-frame clones, some missing. Altogether some 2.1 million clones are present, 93% being singletons, with the ten largest covering less than 2%. The material sequenced was naive CD8+ T cells from PBMCs. These TCRs come from a young man in good health. Some clones in this sample may be carry-over from other donors' samples. Each CDR3 is given with its conserved first and last residue. D genes are given only for firm matches. Expanded clones are given a class, and other clones once, few, many or no size at all.

TRBJ1-1 TRBV5-1 TRBD1 - CASRQTGAGDTEAFF TGCGCCAGCAGGCAAACAGGGGCGGGGGACACTGAAGCTTTCTTT
TRBJ2-7 TRBV4-3 - - CASSQDKAVGPYEQYF TGCGCCAGCAGCCAAGATAAGGCGGTCGGGCCCTACGAGCAGTACTTC
TRBJ2-3 TRBV27 TRBD2 - CASTPSGGESTDTQYF TGTGCCAGCACCCCCTCGGGGGGAGAGAGCACAGATACGCAGTATTTT
TRBJ1-2 TRBV9 - - CASSVAGGSYGYTF TGTGCCAGCAGCGTAGCCGGGGGGTCCTATGGCTACACCTTC
TRBJ1-2 TRBV6-1 - - CASSVTHLGYTF TGTGCCAGCAGTGTCACACACCTTGGCTACACCTTC
TRBJ2-3 TRBV5-1 TRBD2 - CASDPGTSGEGDTQYF TGCGCCAGCGACCCCGGGACTAGCGGGGAGGGAGATACGCAGTATTTT
TRBJ2-7 TRBV13 - - CASSFRASYEQYF TGTGCCAGCAGCTTCCGCGCCTCCTACGAGCAGTACTTC
TRBJ1-5 TRBV5-6 - - CASSLGTVIVGQPQHF TGTGCCAGCAGCTTGGGGACAGTCATCGTCGGTCAGCCCCAGCATTTT
TRBJ2-5 TRBV4-2 - once CASSLGTSQETQYF TGTGCCAGCAGCCTCGGGACTTCTCAAGAGACCCAGTACTTC
TRBJ2-3 TRBV11-2 - - CASSHTRALGADTQYF TGTGCCAGCAGTCACACGAGGGCACTAGGTGCAGATACGCAGTATTTT
TRBJ2-7 TRBV27 - - CASSLGGQLAGSYEQYF TGTGCCAGCAGTTTGGGGGGACAGCTAGCGGGTTCCTACGAGCAGTACTTC
TRBJ1-1 TRBV2 - - CASRTATNRNTEAFF TGTGCCAGCAGGACTGCTACCAACAGGAACACTGAAGCTTTCTTT
TRBJ2-5 TRBV4-1 - - CASSPAGGWTQYF TGCGCCAGCAGCCCGGCCGGGGGCTGGACCCAGTACTTC
TRBJ2-7 TRBV27 TRBD1 - CASSLRSLGQGTEQYF TGTGCCAGTTCTCTCAGAAGTTTAGGACAGGGGACCGAGCAGTACTTC
TRBJ2-2 TRBV7-9 TRBD2 few CASSLAVLAGTLTGELFF TGTGCCAGCAGCTTAGCGGTTCTAGCGGGAACCCTCACCGGGGAGCTGTTTTTT
TRBJ2-7 TRBV27 - - CASSLLAAISYEQYF TGTGCCAGCAGTTTATTAGCGGCAATCTCCTACGAGCAGTACTTC
TRBJ2-1 TRBV7-8 - - CASSLSQGLYNEQFF TGTGCCAGCAGCTTATCACAGGGCTTGTACAATGAGCAGTTCTTC
TRBJ1-1 TRBV5-5 - - CASSSNENTEAFF TGTGCCAGCAGTTCCAATGAGAACACTGAAGCTTTCTTT
TRBJ2-7 TRBV9 - - CASSVVPGNSYEQYF TGTGCCAGCAGCGTAGTTCCAGGGAATTCCTACGAGCAGTACTTC
TRBJ1-5 TRBV11-2 - - CASSRGPGGNQPQHF TGTGCCAGCAGTCGGGGGCCCGGGGGCAATCAGCCCCAGCATTTT
TRBJ1-2 TRBV14 - - CASSQLKTYGYTF TGTGCCAGCAGCCAATTAAAGACCTATGGCTACACCTTC
TRBJ2-1 TRBV28 TRBD1 - CASSLPGTGTYNEQFF TGTGCCAGCAGTTTACCGGGGACAGGGACATACAATGAGCAGTTCTTC
TRBJ2-2 TRBV9 - - CASSRLSDYTGELFF TGTGCCAGCAGCCGATTGTCCGACTACACCGGGGAGCTGTTTTTT
TRBJ2-2 TRBV10-3 - - CAIRPFPSGHTGELFF TGTGCCATCAGGCCGTTTCCAAGCGGACACACCGGGGAGCTGTTTTTT
TRBJ2-1 TRBV5-4 TRBD2 once CASSHKRESRNEQFF TGTGCCAGCAGCCACAAGCGGGAGTCCAGGAATGAGCAGTTCTTC
TRBJ1-1 TRBV28 TRBD1 once CASSYRGLNTEAFF TGTGCCAGCAGTTACAGGGGGCTCAACACTGAAGCTTTCTTT
TRBJ2-3 TRBV4-1 - - CASSQDPLGSRDTQYF TGCGCCAGCAGCCAAGATCCCCTAGGGAGTAGGGATACGCAGTATTTT
TRBJ2-1 TRBV19 TRBD2 - CASSIGLAGYNEQFF TGTGCCAGTAGTATCGGACTAGCGGGATACAATGAGCAGTTCTTC
TRBJ2-2 TRBV7-9 TRBD1 - CASSRDRGRELFF TGTGCCAGCAGCCGGGACAGGGGCCGGGAGCTGTTTTTT
TRBJ1-1 TRBV28 - - CASSSPRQPVTEAFF TGTGCCAGCAGTTCCCCCCGGCAGCCGGTCACTGAAGCTTTCTTT
TRBJ2-3 TRBV9 TRBD2 - CASSVAAGVGTDTQYF TGTGCCAGCAGCGTAGCGGCGGGAGTAGGCACAGATACGCAGTATTTT
TRBJ2-2 TRBV20-1 - once CSATGGGELFF TGCAGTGCTACAGGAGGGGGGGAGCTGTTTTTT
TRBJ2-7 TRBV12-5 - - CASGLDSYEQYF TGTGCTAGTGGGCTGGACAGCTACGAGCAGTACTTC
TRBJ1-3 TRBV7-2 TRBD1 - CASSRQGAGNTIYF TGTGCCAGCAGCCGACAGGGGGCGGGAAACACCATATATTTT
TRBJ1-2 TRBV18 TRBD1 once CASSADRGAYGYTF TGTGCCAGCTCAGCGGACAGGGGAGCCTATGGCTACACCTTC
TRBJ2-7 TRBV21-1 - - CANEHEQYF TGTGCCAACGAGCACGAGCAGTACTTC
TRBJ2-3 TRBV7-9 - few CASSDSTDTQYF TGTGCCAGCAGCGATAGCACAGATACGCAGTATTTT
TRBJ1-4 TRBV5-1 - - CASRGDSANEKLFF TGCGCCAGCAGGGGGGATAGCGCTAATGAAAAACTGTTTTTT
TRBJ2-2 TRBV10-3 - - CAISDRDTELFF TGTGCCATCAGTGACCGGGACACGGAGCTGTTTTTT
TRBJ1-2 TRBV9 - - CASSVGDSAVEGYTF TGTGCCAGCAGCGTAGGGGATTCCGCCGTCGAGGGCTACACCTTC
TRBJ2-7 TRBV6-6 - - CASSYPDAGYYEQYF TGTGCCAGCAGTTACCCCGACGCGGGGTACTACGAGCAGTACTTC